Sample share makes the clone carrying this TCR beta chain large. Its antigen is not identified. These data come from a study of sequential checkpoint blockade in melanoma. Study in general: TCRβ was sequenced from DNA of some 97 pretreatment tumors. About two dozen patients had tumor biopsies before treatment and at week 13. Study-level points and caveats: Patients with week-13 increases in T-cell fraction and clonality benefited about 30 times more often. Mutational load did not correlate with tumor T-cell fraction or clonality.

The data were produced by immunoSEQ multiplex PCR, yet TCRdb's version contains in-frame clones alone and is incomplete. In the table there are 1,500 to 2,000 clones, roughly 24% of which are singletons. V was pared by 5 bases and J by 4 bases, with 15 bases between. The CDR3 is 15 amino acids. Germline V gene sequence: CDR1 SGHNT, CDR2 YENEEA. Treatment reported: randomized to nivolumab then ipilimumab (arm A) or the reverse (arm B). The receptor's source is a human donor with melanoma. The J gene is TRBJ2-1, the V gene TRBV11-3, with D possibly TRBD1 on 6 matching bases. The material sequenced was tumor tissue (inferred from file names), taken from a patient given nivolumab and ipilimumab in sequence. For the CDR3, the DNA is TGTGCCAGCAGCGTCAGGGACAACCGATACAATGAGCAGTTCTTC. Protein sequence: CASSVRDNRYNEQFF.